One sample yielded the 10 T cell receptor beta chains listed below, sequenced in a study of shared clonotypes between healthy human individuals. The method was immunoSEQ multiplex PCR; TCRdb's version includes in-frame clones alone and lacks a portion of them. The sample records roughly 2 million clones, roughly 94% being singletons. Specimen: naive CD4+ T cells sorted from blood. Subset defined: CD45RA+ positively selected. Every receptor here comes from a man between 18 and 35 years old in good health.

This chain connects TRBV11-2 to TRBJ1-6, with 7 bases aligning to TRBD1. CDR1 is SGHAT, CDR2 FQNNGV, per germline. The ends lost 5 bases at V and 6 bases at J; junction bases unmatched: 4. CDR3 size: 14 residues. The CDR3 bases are TGTGCCAGCAGCCCAGGGGGACCTAATTCACCCCTCCACTTT. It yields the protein CASSPGGPNSPLHF.

In nucleotides, the CDR3 is TGTGCCAGCAGTGAACCGGGGCGGGGCCAAGAGACCCAGTACTTC. Protein sequence: CASSEPGRGQETQYF. The chain combines TRBV2 with TRBJ2-5, with D maybe TRBD2 (6 bases). This CDR3 comprises 15 residues. Trimming shortened V by 2 bases and J by 1 base, and 11 bases separated the two germline ends. Germline V gives CDR1 SNHLY, CDR2 FYNNEI.

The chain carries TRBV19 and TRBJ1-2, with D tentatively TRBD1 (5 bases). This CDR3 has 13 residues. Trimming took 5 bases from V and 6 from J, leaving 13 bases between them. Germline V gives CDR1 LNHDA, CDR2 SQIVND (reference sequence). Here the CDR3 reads CASSPQGVHGYTF. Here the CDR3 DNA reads TGTGCCAGTAGTCCCCAGGGAGTCCATGGCTACACCTTC. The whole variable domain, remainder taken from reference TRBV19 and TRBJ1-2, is DGGITQSPKYLFRKEGQNVTLSCEQNLNHDAMYWYRQDPGQGLRLIYYSQIVNDFQKGDIAEGYSVSREKKESFPLTVTSAQKNPTAFYLCASSPQGVHGYTFGSGTRLTVV.

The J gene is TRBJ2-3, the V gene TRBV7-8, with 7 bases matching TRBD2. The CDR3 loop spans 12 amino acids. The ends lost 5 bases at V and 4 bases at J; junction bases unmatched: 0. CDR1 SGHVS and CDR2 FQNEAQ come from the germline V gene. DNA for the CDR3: TGTGCCAGCAGCGGGGGGGCAGATACGCAGTATTTT. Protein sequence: CASSGGADTQYF.

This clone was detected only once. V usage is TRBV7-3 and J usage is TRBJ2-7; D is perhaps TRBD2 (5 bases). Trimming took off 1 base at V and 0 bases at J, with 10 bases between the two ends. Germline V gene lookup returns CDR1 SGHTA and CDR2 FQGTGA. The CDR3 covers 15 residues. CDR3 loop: CASSLKGGSSYEQYF. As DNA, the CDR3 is TGTGCCAGCAGCTTAAAGGGTGGGAGCTCCTACGAGCAGTACTTC. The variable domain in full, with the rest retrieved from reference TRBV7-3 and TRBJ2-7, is GAGVSQTPSNKVTEKGKYVELRCDPISGHTALYWYRQSLGQGPEFLIYFQGTGAADDSGLPNDRFFAVRPEGSVSTLKIQRTERGDSAVYLCASSLKGGSSYEQYFGPGTRLTVT.

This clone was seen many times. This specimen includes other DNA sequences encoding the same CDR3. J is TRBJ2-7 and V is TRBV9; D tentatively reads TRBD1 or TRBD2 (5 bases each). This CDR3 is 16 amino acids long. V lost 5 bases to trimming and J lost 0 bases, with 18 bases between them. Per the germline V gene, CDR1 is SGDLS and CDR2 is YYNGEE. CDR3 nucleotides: TGTGCCAGCAGTCGAGACTCCGGGACGGTCTCCTACGAGCAGTACTTC. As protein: CASSRDSGTVSYEQYF.

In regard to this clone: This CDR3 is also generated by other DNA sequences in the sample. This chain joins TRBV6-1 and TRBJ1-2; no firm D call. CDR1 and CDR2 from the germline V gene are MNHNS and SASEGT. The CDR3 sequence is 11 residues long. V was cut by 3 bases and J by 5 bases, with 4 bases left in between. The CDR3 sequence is CASSDLYGYTF. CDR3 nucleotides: TGTGCCAGCAGTGATCTTTATGGCTACACCTTC.

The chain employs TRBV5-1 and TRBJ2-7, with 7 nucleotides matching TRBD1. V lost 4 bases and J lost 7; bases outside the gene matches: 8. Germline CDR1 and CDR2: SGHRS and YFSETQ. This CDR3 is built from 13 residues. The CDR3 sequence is CASSLWTGLEQYF. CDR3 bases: TGCGCCAGCAGCCTATGGACAGGCTTGGAGCAGTACTTC.

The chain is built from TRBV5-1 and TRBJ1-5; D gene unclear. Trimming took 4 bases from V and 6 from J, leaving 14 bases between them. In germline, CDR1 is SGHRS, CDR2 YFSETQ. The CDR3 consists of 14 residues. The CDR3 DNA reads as TGCGCCAGCAGCCCGAACACGGGTGGTCAGCCCCAGCATTTT. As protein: CASSPNTGGQPQHF.

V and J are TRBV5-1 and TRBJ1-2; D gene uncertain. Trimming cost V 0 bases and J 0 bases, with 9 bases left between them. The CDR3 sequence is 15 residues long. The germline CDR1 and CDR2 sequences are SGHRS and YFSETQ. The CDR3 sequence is CASSLEVSSNYGYTF. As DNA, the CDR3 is TGCGCCAGCAGCTTGGAGGTCAGTTCTAACTATGGCTACACCTTC.